These 23 T cell receptor beta chains came from one sample sequenced in a study of low-dose radiotherapy and immunotherapy resistance in tumors. Alpha- and beta-chain coverage of first-strand cDNA came from TRAV- and TRBV-specific primers. With a V-primer adapter and a constant-region primer, TCRs were amplified for approximately 19 PCR cycles. Via MiXCR, TCRdb re-called the reads, giving one row per CDR3 protein. Here the sample spans tens of thousands of distinct CDR3 sequences, 15% to 20% being singletons. Time point described: before trial treatment. Sequencing used PBMCs, obtained before treatment. All receptors derive from a male donor with prostate cancer.

This clonotype was observed many times. The rearrangement joins TRBV7-6 to TRBJ1-1, with 8 positions matching TRBD1. V was pared by 5 bases and J by 2 bases, with 13 bases of the junction left unmatched. From germline, CDR1 is SGHVS and CDR2 FNYEAQ. There are 17 residues in the CDR3. CDR3 sequence: CASSPSATTGGNTEAFF. CDR3 DNA sequence: TGTGCCAGCAGCCCATCCGCCACAACAGGGGGTAACACTGAAGCTTTCTTT.

The CDR3 here is CASSYAGSEQFF. CDR3 bases: TGTGCCAGCAGTTACGCAGGGTCTGAGCAGTTCTTC. The V and J genes are TRBV6-2 or TRBV6-3 and TRBJ2-1; tentative D call: TRBD1 (5 bases). The germline V gene has CDR1 MNHEY and CDR2 SVGEGT. The CDR3 is made up of 12 amino acids. V dropped 2 bases and J dropped 9 bases, with 8 bases sitting between them.

For this clonotype: A far larger clone is a single base away, which makes a read error likely. The chain combines TRBV4-1 with TRBJ2-1; D is perhaps TRBD2 (6 bases). Trimming took 8 bases from V and 13 from J, leaving 27 bases between them. CDR3 length: 15 residues. Germline values: CDR1 MGHRA, CDR2 YSYEKL. CDR3 sequence (DNA): TGCGCCAGCGGGCCCGGGCGGGGCCTCCAAGAGACCCAGTTCTTC. It yields the protein CASGPGRGLQETQFF.

J is TRBJ2-3 and V is TRBV6-5, with 10 bases matching TRBD2. The V gene's germline CDR1 is MNHEY and CDR2 SVGAGI. The CDR3 is 16 amino acids. Trimming took 6 bases from V and 0 from J; bases not matched to a gene: 6. DNA of the CDR3: TGTGCCAGCAGAAGACAAGCGGGAGGGAGCACAGATACGCAGTATTTT. It yields the protein CASRRQAGGSTDTQYF.

Only a few counts were recorded for this clonotype. The rearrangement joins TRBV20-1 to TRBJ2-2; either TRBD1 or TRBD2 may fit D (5 bases each). Per germline, CDR1 DFQATT and CDR2 SNEGSKA (reference sequence). The CDR3 contains 16 residues. V was clipped by 0 bases and J by 3 bases, with 14 bases between them. The DNA for the CDR3 is TGCAGTGCTAGAGATATGCCTAGAGGGGACACCGGGGAGCTGTTTTTT. Encoded protein: CSARDMPRGDTGELFF.

This clonotype was detected only once. The CDR3 nucleotides are TGTGCCAGCAGCTTGGGGTCAGAGGATGGCTACACCTTC. Amino acids: CASSLGSEDGYTF. The chain links TRBV5-5 to TRBJ1-2, with no clear D. With 0 bases removed from V and 6 bases from J, the gap between germline ends came to 9 bases. CDR1 and CDR2 (germline): SGHKS, YYEKEE (reference sequence). The CDR3 totals 13 residues.

This clonotype has a count of ten or more. This chain joins TRBV6-1 and TRBJ1-1; D is undetermined. This CDR3 is 13 amino acids long. Germline CDR1 is MNHNS and CDR2 is SASEGT. Trimming left V 7 bases short and J 3 bases short, with 12 bases between. The CDR3 is CASTQVADTEAFF. Written as DNA, the CDR3 is TGTGCCAGCACCCAGGTTGCGGACACTGAAGCTTTCTTT.

This clonotype has ten or more counts. A much larger clone differs from this one at a single base, so this may be a read error. This chain links TRBV7-9 with TRBJ1-1, with TRBD1 as a possible D gene (5 bases). Germline loops: CDR1 SEHNR, CDR2 FQNEAQ (reference sequence). V lost 5 bases and J lost 5, with 6 bases in between. This CDR3 has 11 amino acids. The CDR3 DNA sequence: TGTGCCAGCAGCCGGGGGACTGAAGCTTTCTTT. It specifies CASSRGTEAFF.

This clonotype was seen at least ten times. The chain links TRBV24-1 to TRBJ2-2; TRBD1 matches 12 bases. The ends lost 2 bases at V and 6 bases at J; junction bases unmatched: 3. CDR1 and CDR2 (germline): KGHDR, SFDVKD. CDR3 size: 16 residues. The DNA of the CDR3 is TGTGCCACCAGTGATTCCGGGACAGGGGGCTCCGGGGAGCTGTTTTTT. This gives the protein CATSDSGTGGSGELFF.

This clonotype was seen repeatedly, ten times or more. V usage is TRBV29-1 and J usage is TRBJ2-3; no firm D call. The CDR3 runs to 13 residues. Germline V lookup: CDR1 SQVTM, CDR2 ANQGSEA. The V gene lost 6 bases and the J gene lost 5 bases, with 15 bases spanning the gap. The CDR3 region is CSVLIGSGDTQYF. The CDR3 region has the DNA TGCAGCGTCCTGATAGGAAGTGGAGATACGCAGTATTTT.

This clonotype was counted at least ten times. This sequence joins TRBV19 and TRBJ2-5; no firm D call. Germline V gene lookup returns CDR1 LNHDA and CDR2 SQIVND (reference sequence). Trimming pared 1 base from V and 4 bases from J, leaving 7 bases between. This CDR3 spans 13 amino acids. The CDR3 here is CASSIGRRETQYF. The CDR3 nucleotides are TGTGCCAGTAGTATAGGTCGGAGAGAGACCCAGTACTTC.

This clonotype was observed at least ten times. The chain uses TRBV24-1 and TRBJ2-3, with 9 bases lining up with TRBD1. The V gene end was trimmed by 2 bases and the J gene end by 5 bases; junction bases not matched to a gene: 10. The CDR3 has 17 residues. Per the germline V gene, CDR1 is KGHDR and CDR2 is SFDVKD. The CDR3: CATSDSTGTGLIDTQYF. CDR3 nucleotides: TGTGCCACCAGTGATTCCACCGGGACAGGGTTAATAGATACGCAGTATTTT.

To note about this clonotype: This may be a read error: a much more frequent sequence differs by one nucleotide. V and J are TRBV27 and TRBJ2-6; perhaps TRBD1 as D (6 bases). The CDR3 extends over 14 amino acids. The germline V gene has CDR1 MNHEY and CDR2 SMNVEV (reference sequence). As DNA, the CDR3 is TGTGCCAGCAGTTTATTTCCAGGGGCCGACGTCCTGACTTTC. Its translation: CASSLFPGADVLTF.

The sample holds many counts of this clonotype. This chain uses TRBV6-6 with TRBJ1-6; D might be TRBD1 (6 bases). CDR1 is MNHNY and CDR2 is SVGAGI in the germline V gene (reference sequence). This CDR3 is 14 amino acids long. V was pared by 5 bases and J by 7 bases, with 12 bases between. CDR3 bases: TGTGCCAGCAGTCAAGGACAGATCAATTCACCCCTCCACTTT. Protein product: CASSQGQINSPLHF.

At least ten counts were recorded for this clonotype. V gene TRBV10-3 combines with J gene TRBJ2-1; no definite D call. Looked up from germline, CDR1 is ENHRY and CDR2 is SYGVKD. Trimming left V 2 bases short and J 8 bases short, with 4 bases between. The CDR3 is 11 amino acids. The CDR3 is CAISEADEQFF. The CDR3 DNA reads TGTGCCATCAGTGAGGCCGATGAGCAGTTCTTC.

At least ten counts were recorded for this clonotype. This chain connects TRBV20-1 to TRBJ2-6; TRBD1 agrees at 8 bases. Per the germline V gene, CDR1 is DFQATT and CDR2 is SNEGSKA (reference sequence). V lost 1 base, J lost 2 bases, and 10 bases stayed unmatched. CDR3 length: 18 residues. CDR3 coding DNA: TGCAGTGCTAGAGGGAACCCAGGGGGCGGCCCTGGGGCCAACGTCCTGACTTTC. Translating it yields CSARGNPGGGPGANVLTF.

This clonotype was recorded at least ten times. J is TRBJ1-5 and V is TRBV7-2, with 8 bases lining up with TRBD1. The CDR3 spans 17 residues. CDR1 and CDR2 (germline): SGHTA, FQGNSA. The V segment lost 5 bases and the J segment 0 bases; nucleotides outside the gene matches: 9. The CDR3 coding sequence is TGTGCCAGCAGCCTACTCAGGACAGGGATTAGCAATCAGCCCCAGCATTTT. Residues: CASSLLRTGISNQPQHF.

This clonotype was observed at least ten times. The junction differs from germline at one of its ends, possibly a read error. The chain has TRBV2 and TRBJ1-1, with D possibly TRBD1 on 6 matching bases. CDR3 length: 12 amino acids. Germline V gene data show CDR1 as SNHLY and CDR2 as FYNNEI. Written as DNA, the CDR3 is TGTGCCAGCACTAACGAAGGCCGGGGGGCGGCCTTT. Protein product: CASTNEGRGAAF.

This clonotype was seen many times. The V and J genes are TRBV6-1 and TRBJ2-5, with 7 nucleotides matching TRBD1. J gave up 5 bases and V 8 bases, and 14 bases lay outside the gene matches. Germline assignment: CDR1 MNHNS and CDR2 SASEGT. This CDR3 is built from 15 residues. The CDR3 sequence is CASSSLGQAGETQYF. In nucleotides, the CDR3 is TGTGCCAGCTCCTCTCTTGGACAGGCTGGGGAGACCCAGTACTTC.

This clonotype was seen repeatedly, ten times or more. The chain joins TRBV20-1 to TRBJ2-7; either TRBD1 or TRBD2 may supply D (7 bases each). The germline V gene has CDR1 DFQATT and CDR2 SNEGSKA (reference sequence). The germline V and J ends were trimmed by 6 bases and 5 bases, with 17 bases remaining between them. The CDR3 has 13 residues. CDR3 sequence reads: CSAGDREGHEQYF. Here the CDR3 DNA reads TGCAGTGCCGGCGACAGGGAGGGCCACGAGCAGTACTTC.

The V and J genes are TRBV30 and TRBJ2-7; 9 positions match TRBD1. Trimming took 8 bases from V and 4 from J; bases not matched to a gene: 6. Germline V CDR1 and CDR2: GTSNPN, SVGIG (reference sequence). The length of the CDR3 is 12 residues. CDR3 sequence: CAGTGGRYEQYF. CDR3 nucleotide sequence: TGTGCCGGTACAGGGGGCAGGTACGAGCAGTACTTC.

This clonotype was seen at least ten times. The genes are TRBV25-1 and TRBJ2-7, with D perhaps matching TRBD1 (5 bases). With 10 bases removed from V and 1 base from J, the gap between germline ends came to 17 bases. Germline assignment: CDR1 MGHDK and CDR2 SYGVNS. The CDR3 spans 14 residues. Here the CDR3 reads CATPHRCVSYEQYF. For the CDR3, the DNA is TGTGCCACCCCGCACAGGTGCGTTTCCTACGAGCAGTACTTC.

This clonotype was found many times. This chain's CDR3 is CASKGAVTEAFF. The CDR3, as DNA: TGTGCCAGCAAGGGGGCCGTTACTGAAGCTTTCTTT. The chain uses TRBV6-5 and TRBJ1-1; TRBD1 matches 7 bases. Losses at the gene ends were 7 bases for V and 5 bases for J; bases not matched to a gene: 4. This CDR3 contains 12 residues. CDR1 and CDR2 (germline): MNHEY, SVGAGI.